This T cell receptor (beta chain) originates from a study of T cell responses to AZD1222 COVID-19 vaccine. The germline CDR1 and CDR2 sequences are LGHNA and YSLEER. The CDR3 extends over 17 amino acids. Between the trimmed V and J ends, which lost 0 bases and 7 bases, there was a span of 18 bases. Findings of the study overall: Samples come after the peak T cell response, not at day 14. Among vaccine-associated CD4 TCRs, coverage spanned spike, with dominance at 160-218 and 743-854.

This table comes from immunoSEQ multiplex PCR, and its TCRdb copy is limited to in-frame clones, with some not included. This sample yields around 100,000 clones, of which about 90% are seen a single time; just over 4% belongs to the top ten. Concerning this clone itself: Its antigen is unidentified.

The chain has TRBV4-3 and TRBJ1-4, with no clear D. The source is an adult in good health. The input for sequencing was peripheral blood, taken on day 0 of MenACWY control vaccination. The CDR3 region is CASSQDTGGHAGEKLFF. Here the CDR3 DNA reads TGCGCCAGCAGCCAAGATACCGGAGGGCACGCGGGTGAAAAACTGTTTTTT.